These 8 T cell receptor beta chains were sequenced from one sample in a study of CD8 T cells in Susac syndrome. The authors reverse transcribed roughly 0.5 to 1 ug RNA with random hexamers. TCRdb recomputed calls from the immunoSEQ multiplex PCR reads with MiXCR, one row per CDR3 protein. Of approximately 110,000 distinct CDR3 sequences listed, approximately 96% are singletons. Material for sequencing was CD4+ T cells from PBMCs. These receptors originate from a human donor in good health.

This sequence joins TRBV3-1 and TRBJ2-1, with 7 bases identical to TRBD1. Germline assignment: CDR1 LGHDT and CDR2 YNNKEL (reference sequence). The ends lost 6 bases at V and 9 bases at J; junction bases unmatched: 11. The CDR3 extends over 14 amino acids. The CDR3 loop reads CASSPGTVTIEQFF. CDR3 coding DNA: TGTGCCAGCAGTCCAGGGACAGTGACTATTGAGCAGTTCTTC.

The gene calls are TRBV5-1 and TRBJ1-1, with 7 bases lining up with TRBD1. This CDR3 region has 16 residues. Per the germline V gene, CDR1 is SGHRS and CDR2 is YFSETQ. The ends lost 4 bases at V and 1 base at J; junction bases unmatched: 10. CDR3 in DNA: TGCGCCAGCAGCGCTGGGGACAGCACTACGAACACTGAAGCTTTCTTT. Translation: CASSAGDSTTNTEAFF.

The table lists this clonotype with a count of one. CDR3 protein: CASSLEGWGTAFF. The CDR3 DNA follows: TGTGCCAGCAGTTTAGAGGGTTGGGGTACAGCTTTCTTT. The V gene is TRBV27, the J gene TRBJ1-1; D is ambiguous. The CDR3 loop spans 13 amino acids. Germline assignment: CDR1 MNHEY and CDR2 SMNVEV (reference sequence). Trimming cost V 2 bases and J 10 bases, with 14 bases left between them.

The CDR3 region is CSAQVATGPFNYGYTF. CDR3 in DNA: TGCAGCGCCCAAGTGGCGACAGGACCTTTTAACTATGGCTACACCTTC. The V call is TRBV29-1, the J call TRBJ1-2; D is perhaps TRBD1 (6 bases). CDR3 length: 16 residues. V shed 7 bases and J shed 1 base, with 22 bases lying between them. Germline-derived CDR1 and CDR2 are SQVTM and ANQGSEA.

For the CDR3, the DNA is TGTGCCAGCAGCCCGCTAGCGGGAGGTGCCACAGATACGCAGTATTTT. Translation gives CASSPLAGGATDTQYF. V and J are TRBV7-6 and TRBJ2-3; TRBD2 aligns across 11 bases. Germline CDR1 reads SGHVS; CDR2 reads FNYEAQ. V lost 5 bases to trimming and J lost 2 bases; unmatched junction nucleotides: 6. The CDR3 is made up of 16 amino acids.

This clonotype was found once. The rearrangement uses TRBV5-6 and TRBJ2-7; D tentatively reads TRBD1 or TRBD2 (5 bases each). V shed 3 bases and J shed 4 bases, with 17 bases lying between them. This CDR3 is built from 15 residues. The V gene's germline CDR1 is SGHDT and CDR2 YYEEEE. The CDR3, as DNA: TGTGCCAGCAGCTCCGCCGGGACGGTGAATTACGAGCAGTACTTC. Protein product: CASSSAGTVNYEQYF.

The chain has TRBV15 and TRBJ2-1, with D perhaps TRBD2 (6 bases). The germline V and J ends were trimmed by 5 bases and 5 bases, with 19 bases remaining between them. Germline V gene lookup returns CDR1 LNHNV and CDR2 YYDKDF (reference sequence). CDR3 length: 16 residues. CDR3 DNA: TGTGCCACCAGCTCCCCTCACAGGAGGGTGCACAATGAGCAGTTCTTC. As protein: CATSSPHRRVHNEQFF.

The chain has TRBV7-2 and TRBJ2-1, with a weak D call TRBD1 (5 bases). Germline V gene data show CDR1 as SGHTA and CDR2 as FQGNSA. The V gene lost 2 bases and the J gene lost 3 bases, with 8 bases spanning the gap. The length of the CDR3 is 14 residues. The CDR3 spells CASSLKGLYNEQFF. Here the CDR3 DNA reads TGTGCCAGCAGCTTAAAGGGGCTCTACAATGAGCAGTTCTTC. Based on the CDR3 plus reference TRBV7-2 and TRBJ2-1, the full variable domain is GAGVSQSPSNKVTEKGKDVELRCDPISGHTALYWYRQSLGQGLEFLIYFQGNSAPDKSGLPSDRFSAERTGGSVSTLTIQRTQQEDSAVYLCASSLKGLYNEQFFGPGTRLTVL.